A few counts support the clone carrying this T cell receptor (beta chain). This sample was included in a study of siplizumab effects on memory and regulatory T cells. Per germline, CDR1 SGHAT and CDR2 FQNNGV. This CDR3 has 14 amino acids. Trimming stripped 4 bases from V and 7 bases from J, with 17 bases between. Sequencing was performed with immunoSEQ multiplex PCR; in TCRdb, only in-frame clones are kept and a portion is missing. The table records just over 60,000 clones, less than 80% of them present only once. The sequenced sample was memory CD4+ T cells sorted from blood. The chain couples TRBV11-2 to TRBJ2-7; D might be TRBD2 (5 bases). The sequence was collected from a human donor in good health. The CDR3 loop reads CASSSQAESGEQYF. CDR3 sequence (DNA): TGTGCCAGCAGCTCTCAGGCGGAATCGGGAGAGCAGTACTTC.